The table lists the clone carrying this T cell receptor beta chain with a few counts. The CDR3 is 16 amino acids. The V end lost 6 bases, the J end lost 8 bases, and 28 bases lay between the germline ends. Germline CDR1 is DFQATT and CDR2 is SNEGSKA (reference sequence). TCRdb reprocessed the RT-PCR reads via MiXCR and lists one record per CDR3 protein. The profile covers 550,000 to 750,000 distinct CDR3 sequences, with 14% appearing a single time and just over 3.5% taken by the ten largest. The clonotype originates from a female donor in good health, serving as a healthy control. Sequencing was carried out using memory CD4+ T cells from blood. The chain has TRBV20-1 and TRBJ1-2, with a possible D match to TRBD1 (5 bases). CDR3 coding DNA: TGCAGTGCACAAAGATCCGGAACAGGTGTTTTGTTCGGCTACACCTTC. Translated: CSAQRSGTGVLFGYTF.